The 25 T cell receptor beta chains given below trace back to one sample, sequenced in a study of cytomegalovirus exposure and HLA in healthy donors. The PCR used 60 Vbeta and 13 Jbeta primers. TCRdb's copy holds only in-frame clones and misses some; the assay was immunoSEQ multiplex PCR. The repertoire holds 150,000 to 200,000 clones, with 85% as singletons. The source material was PBMCs. The receptors come from a boy younger than 10 in good health and CMV-seronegative.

V and J are TRBV21-1 and TRBJ2-2; the table's D call of TRBD1 was not tested on the DNA. TRBV21-1 is reported as a pseudogene. The CDR3 sequence is 14 residues long. The chain's CDR3 is CASSNPNRAGELFF. CDR3 sequence (DNA): TGTGCCAGCAGCAACCCTAACAGGGCCGGGGAGCTGTTTTTT.

This clone was observed a few times. This chain joins TRBV6-1 and TRBJ2-4, with no clear D. This CDR3 spans 16 amino acids. Per germline, CDR1 MNHNS and CDR2 SASEGT. V was pared by 1 base and J by 0 bases, with 10 bases between. In nucleotides, the CDR3 is TGTGCCAGCAGTGAAGTCCCGGGTGGAGCCAAAAACATTCAGTACTTC. Residues: CASSEVPGGAKNIQYF.

CDR3 sequence: CASQENYGYTF. CDR3 in DNA: TGTGCCAGCCAGGAAAACTATGGCTACACCTTC. The chain is built from TRBV28 and TRBJ1-2; D uncertain. This CDR3 is built from 11 residues. Germline V CDR1 and CDR2: MDHEN, SYDVKM. Trimming stripped 8 bases from V and 2 bases from J, with 6 bases between.

V gene TRBV10-3 combines with J gene TRBJ2-1; D is possibly TRBD1 (5 bases). From germline, CDR1 is ENHRY and CDR2 SYGVKD. CDR3 size: 18 residues. Trimming stripped 6 bases from V and 0 bases from J, with 21 bases between. The CDR3 region is CAISPLRDGTRSYNEQFF. In DNA form, the CDR3 reads TGTGCCATCAGCCCCCTCAGGGATGGCACTCGCTCCTACAATGAGCAGTTCTTC.

The V call is TRBV10-3, the J call TRBJ1-5, with D unclear. CDR1 ENHRY and CDR2 SYGVKD come from the germline V gene. The ends were cut back, 6 bases at V and 0 bases at J, with 9 bases in the middle. CDR3 length equals 14 residues. CDR3 in amino acids: CAISVSPSNQPQHF. As DNA, the CDR3 is TGTGCCATCAGCGTCAGTCCTAGCAATCAGCCCCAGCATTTT.

This chain links TRBV19 with TRBJ2-3, with TRBD2 identical over 9 bases. The CDR3 is 17 amino acids. Germline loops: CDR1 LNHDA, CDR2 SQIVND (reference sequence). With V trimmed by 1 base and J by 1 base, 6 bases remained unmatched. In nucleotides, the CDR3 is TGTGCCAGTAGTATAGTACGGACTAGCGTTGGCACAGATACGCAGTATTTT. It codes for CASSIVRTSVGTDTQYF. Variable domain in full (rest from reference TRBV19 and TRBJ2-3): DGGITQSPKYLFRKEGQNVTLSCEQNLNHDAMYWYRQDPGQGLRLIYYSQIVNDFQKGDIAEGYSVSREKKESFPLTVTSAQKNPTAFYLCASSIVRTSVGTDTQYFGPGTRLTVL.

In the case of this clone: One end of the junction varies from germline; a read error may be responsible. This chain connects TRBV9 to TRBJ1-2; maybe TRBD1 (6 bases). Germline-derived CDR1 and CDR2 are SGDLS and YYNGEE. The CDR3 is 11 amino acids. CDR3 protein: CASSVPDSSYF. Here the CDR3 DNA reads TGTGCCAGCAGCGTACCGGACAGCTCTTACTTC.

This clone was seen a single time. The rearrangement uses TRBV19 and TRBJ1-1, with 7 bases fitting TRBD1. The CDR3 sequence is 15 residues long. V dropped 6 bases and J dropped 4; count of bases not matched to a gene: 11. CDR1 is LNHDA and CDR2 is SQIVND in the germline V gene (reference sequence). DNA for the CDR3: TGTGCCAGTAGCCTGCGAACAGGGGAGACCACTGAAGCTTTCTTT. Translated, it gives CASSLRTGETTEAFF.

The V gene is TRBV30, the J gene TRBJ1-6, with D maybe TRBD1 (6 bases). The CDR3 runs 12 residues. From germline, CDR1 is GTSNPN and CDR2 SVGIG (reference sequence). The V end lost 7 bases, the J end lost 7 bases, and 11 bases lay between the germline ends. The CDR3 is CALDSWNSPLHF. CDR3 DNA sequence: TGTGCCTTGGACAGCTGGAATTCACCCCTCCACTTT.

This clone occurred a few times. The J gene is TRBJ1-2, the V gene TRBV4-2; D is possibly TRBD1 (5 bases). V was trimmed by 5 bases and J by 5 bases, leaving 15 bases between them. The germline V gene encodes CDR1 LGHNA and CDR2 YNFKEQ. The CDR3 length is 14 residues. The CDR3 is CASSNRDREYGYTF. CDR3 bases: TGTGCCAGCAGCAACCGGGACCGGGAGTATGGCTACACCTTC.

Concerning this clone itself: Different DNA sequences within this sample yield the same CDR3. The CDR3 protein is CASSFGDSYGYTF. As DNA, the CDR3 is TGTGCCAGCAGTTTCGGGGACAGCTATGGCTACACCTTC. The V gene is TRBV28, the J gene TRBJ1-2; 7 bases align to TRBD1. Germline CDR1 MDHEN, CDR2 SYDVKM. CDR3 length: 13 residues. Trimming took 3 bases from V and 4 from J; bases not matched to a gene: 2.

The chain couples TRBV6-4 to TRBJ2-2; TRBD1 agrees at 8 bases. The V segment lost 3 bases and the J segment 2 bases; nucleotides outside the gene matches: 14. Germline V gene sequence: CDR1 MRHNA, CDR2 SNTAGT. CDR3 length: 19 residues. The CDR3 DNA reads as TGTGCCAGCAGTGATACGATCATTCGGACAGGGCACAACACCGGGGAGCTGTTTTTT. Protein sequence: CASSDTIIRTGHNTGELFF.

This clone was seen more than once but under ten times. The CDR3 nucleotides are TGTGCCAGCAGTCCCACAGGGGGCGGTCAGCCCCAGCATTTT. It yields the protein CASSPTGGGQPQHF. This chain connects TRBV28 to TRBJ1-5, with 9 positions matching TRBD1. With 5 bases clipped from V and 6 bases from J, the junction kept 5 bases outside the gene matches. The CDR3 loop spans 14 amino acids. Per germline, CDR1 MDHEN and CDR2 SYDVKM.

The chain recombines TRBV6-1 with TRBJ2-2; 12 bases map to TRBD1. The CDR3 sequence is 19 residues long. Germline loops: CDR1 MNHNS, CDR2 SASEGT. Trimming at V came to 0 bases and at J to 0 bases, leaving 5 bases not matched to a gene. The CDR3 reads CASSEARGQGAANTGELFF. Written as DNA, the CDR3 is TGTGCCAGCAGTGAAGCGAGGGGACAGGGGGCCGCGAACACCGGGGAGCTGTTTTTT.

The chain couples TRBV5-5 to TRBJ1-6, with D perhaps TRBD1 (5 bases). V was clipped by 4 bases and J by 9 bases, with 17 bases between them. The germline V gene has CDR1 SGHKS and CDR2 YYEKEE (reference sequence). The CDR3 runs 15 residues. The CDR3 coding sequence is TGTGCCAGCAGCCTGGGGCGGGGTTGGGGTTCACCCCTCCACTTT. This translates into CASSLGRGWGSPLHF.

The chain couples TRBV28 to TRBJ1-5; a possible D gene is TRBD1 (5 bases). Between the trimmed V and J ends, which lost 2 bases and 11 bases, there was a span of 13 bases. Germline loops: CDR1 MDHEN, CDR2 SYDVKM. This CDR3 is 13 amino acids long. This chain's CDR3 is CASSLADKTAQHF. DNA for the CDR3: TGTGCCAGCAGTTTAGCGGATAAGACAGCCCAGCATTTT.

The V gene is TRBV14, the J gene TRBJ2-1, with 7 positions matching TRBD1. CDR1 is SGHDN and CDR2 is FVKESK in the germline V gene. V lost 0 bases and J lost 10; bases outside the gene matches: 6. This CDR3 is 14 amino acids long. CDR3 coding DNA: TGTGCCAGCAGCCAAGACGAGGGGGCGGAGGAGCAGTTCTTC. Translating gives CASSQDEGAEEQFF.

V is TRBV28 and J is TRBJ2-7, with 8 bases identical to TRBD2. V gave up 2 bases and J gave up 4 bases; unmatched junction bases: 4. This CDR3 contains 14 residues. The germline gives CDR1 MDHEN, CDR2 SYDVKM. CDR3 residues: CASSLKAGEYEQYF. CDR3 DNA sequence: TGTGCCAGCAGTTTAAAAGCGGGAGAATACGAGCAGTACTTC.

This clone was detected only a few times. The genes are TRBV7-3 and TRBJ2-7; 11 positions match TRBD1. The V segment lost 2 bases and the J segment 7 bases; nucleotides outside the gene matches: 1. This CDR3 has 13 amino acids. Germline V gene data show CDR1 as SGHTA and CDR2 as FQGTGA. The CDR3 region is CASSLGTGGEQYF. The CDR3 region has the DNA TGTGCCAGCAGCTTAGGGACAGGGGGAGAGCAGTACTTC.

This chain uses TRBV29-1 with TRBJ2-7, with TRBD1 matching 8 bases. The V segment lost 7 bases and the J segment 4 bases; nucleotides outside the gene matches: 3. In germline, CDR1 is SQVTM, CDR2 ANQGSEA. CDR3 length: 11 amino acids. The CDR3, as DNA: TGCAGCGCTGGACAGGGTTACGAGCAGTACGTC. It yields the protein CSAGQGYEQYV.

This clone appeared a few times. The chain joins TRBV6-6 to TRBJ1-2; maybe TRBD1 (6 bases). In germline, CDR1 is MNHNY, CDR2 SVGAGI (reference sequence). This CDR3 region has 13 residues. V was clipped by 7 bases and J by 4 bases, with 13 bases between them. This CDR3 is CASIRGGSYGYTF. CDR3 coding DNA: TGTGCCAGCATTAGGGGGGGCTCCTATGGCTACACCTTC.

The V call is TRBV5-5, the J call TRBJ1-1; 9 positions match TRBD1. CDR3 size: 15 residues. Germline lookup yields CDR1 SGHKS and CDR2 YYEKEE (reference sequence). V was pared by 1 base and J by 3 bases, with 4 bases of the junction left unmatched. The CDR3 here is CASSLTGGSYTEAFF. CDR3 sequence (DNA): TGTGCCAGCAGCTTGACAGGGGGCTCGTACACTGAAGCTTTCTTT.

This clone was detected only once. The chain is built from TRBV7-8 and TRBJ2-1; 8 bases agree with TRBD2. J gave up 7 bases and V 6 bases, and 17 bases lay outside the gene matches. The CDR3 has 17 residues. The V gene's germline CDR1 is SGHVS and CDR2 FQNEAQ. The CDR3 DNA is TGTGCCAGCAGATTCCCTAGGTGGGCGGGAGGTAAAAATGAGCAGTTCTTC. Protein sequence: CASRFPRWAGGKNEQFF. Based on the CDR3 plus reference TRBV7-8 and TRBJ2-1, the full variable domain is GAGVSQSPRYKVAKRGQDVALRCDPISGHVSLFWYQQALGQGPEFLTYFQNEAQLDKSGLPSDRFFAERPEGSVSTLKIQRTQQEDSAVYLCASRFPRWAGGKNEQFFGPGTRLTVL.

Concerning this clone itself: One junction end does not reproduce the germline sequence, and a read error may be involved. This rearrangement joins TRBV7-9 to TRBJ2-7, with a possible D match to TRBD1 (5 bases). The CDR3 runs 13 residues. Germline lookup yields CDR1 SEHNR and CDR2 FQNEAQ (reference sequence). CDR3 nucleotides: TGTGCCAGCAGGTACGGTGGGGCCTACGAGCAATACTTC. Translating it yields CASRYGGAYEQYF.

V usage is TRBV7-7 and J usage is TRBJ2-1; TRBD2 might be the D (5 bases). The ends were cut back, 5 bases at V and 0 bases at J, with 8 bases in the middle. Germline V gene sequence: CDR1 SSHAT, CDR2 FNYEAQ (reference sequence). This CDR3 spans 14 amino acids. The CDR3 nucleotides read TGTGCCAGCAGCCCCGCGGGCTCCTACAATGAGCAGTTCTTC. Protein sequence: CASSPAGSYNEQFF.